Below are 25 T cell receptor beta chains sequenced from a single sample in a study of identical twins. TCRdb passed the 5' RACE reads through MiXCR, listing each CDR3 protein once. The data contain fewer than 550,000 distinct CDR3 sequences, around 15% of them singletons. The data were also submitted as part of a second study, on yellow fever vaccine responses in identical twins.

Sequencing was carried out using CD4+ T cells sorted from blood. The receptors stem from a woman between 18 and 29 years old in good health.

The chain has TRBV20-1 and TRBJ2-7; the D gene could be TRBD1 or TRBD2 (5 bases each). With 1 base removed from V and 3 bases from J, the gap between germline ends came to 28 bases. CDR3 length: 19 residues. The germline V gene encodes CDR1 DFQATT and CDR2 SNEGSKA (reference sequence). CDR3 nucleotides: TGCAGTGCTAGAGGGTTGGGGGACGATAGATTTACCCGAGACTACGAGCAGTACTTC. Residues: CSARGLGDDRFTRDYEQYF.

The CDR3 protein is CASSWRGQGTTGELFF. In nucleotides, the CDR3 is TGCGCCAGCAGCTGGCGGGGACAGGGAACCACCGGGGAGCTGTTTTTT. The chain recombines TRBV5-1 with TRBJ2-2; TRBD1 matches 9 bases. J gave up 4 bases and V 3 bases, and 7 bases lay outside the gene matches. The CDR3 runs 16 residues. Germline V lookup: CDR1 SGHRS, CDR2 YFSETQ.

The CDR3 nucleotides are TGTGCCAGCAGTTCGTTGGACACCATATATTTT. Translated: CASSSLDTIYF. The chain recombines TRBV6-5 with TRBJ1-3, with D unclear. CDR1 and CDR2 (germline): MNHEY, SVGAGI. The CDR3 loop spans 11 amino acids. Trimming removed 4 bases from V and 8 bases from J, with 6 bases in between.

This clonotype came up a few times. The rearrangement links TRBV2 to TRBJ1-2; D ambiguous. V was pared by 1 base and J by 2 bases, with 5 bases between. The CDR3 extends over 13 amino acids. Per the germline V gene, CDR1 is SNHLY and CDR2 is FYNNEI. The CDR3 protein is CASSEEPNYGYTF. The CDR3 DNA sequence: TGTGCCAGCAGTGAAGAGCCAAACTATGGCTACACCTTC.

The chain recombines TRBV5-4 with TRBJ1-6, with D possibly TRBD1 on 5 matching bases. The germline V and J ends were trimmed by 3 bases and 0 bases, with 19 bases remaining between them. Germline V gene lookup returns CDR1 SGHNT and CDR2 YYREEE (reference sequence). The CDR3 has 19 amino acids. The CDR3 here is CASSWGTAVLSSYNSPLHF. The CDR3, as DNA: TGTGCCAGCAGCTGGGGGACCGCTGTCCTAAGCTCCTATAATTCACCCCTCCACTTT.

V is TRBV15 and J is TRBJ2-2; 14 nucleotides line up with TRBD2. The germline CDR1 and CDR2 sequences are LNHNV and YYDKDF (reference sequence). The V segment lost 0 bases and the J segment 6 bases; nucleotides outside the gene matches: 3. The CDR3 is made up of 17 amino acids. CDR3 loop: CATSRDLTSGGAGELFF. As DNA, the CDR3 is TGTGCCACCAGCAGAGATCTGACTAGCGGGGGGGCCGGGGAGCTGTTTTTT.

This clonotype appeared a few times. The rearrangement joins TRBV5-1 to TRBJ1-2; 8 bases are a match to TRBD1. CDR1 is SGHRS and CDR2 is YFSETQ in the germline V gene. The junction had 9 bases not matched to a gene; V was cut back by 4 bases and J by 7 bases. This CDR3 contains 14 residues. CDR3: CASSGKDRAGGYTF. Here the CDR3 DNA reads TGCGCCAGCAGCGGAAAGGACAGGGCCGGTGGCTACACCTTC. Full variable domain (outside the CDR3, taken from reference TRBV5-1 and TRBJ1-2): KAGVTQTPRYLIKTRGQQVTLSCSPISGHRSVSWYQQTPGQGLQFLFEYFSETQRNKGNFPGRFSGRQFSNSRSEMNVSTLELGDSALYLCASSGKDRAGGYTFGSGTRLTVV.

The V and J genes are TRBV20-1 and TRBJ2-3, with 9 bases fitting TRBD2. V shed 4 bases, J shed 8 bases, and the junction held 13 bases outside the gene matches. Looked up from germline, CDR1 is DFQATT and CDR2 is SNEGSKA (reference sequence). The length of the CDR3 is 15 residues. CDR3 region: CSAIAGGSSLATQYF. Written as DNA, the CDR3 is TGCAGTGCTATTGCGGGGGGGAGTAGTCTGGCTACGCAGTATTTT.

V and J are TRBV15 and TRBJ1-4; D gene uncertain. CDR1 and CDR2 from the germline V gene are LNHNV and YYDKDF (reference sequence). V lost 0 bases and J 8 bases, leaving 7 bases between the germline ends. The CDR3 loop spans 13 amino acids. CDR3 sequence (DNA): TGTGCCACCAGCAGAGATCGACGGGAAAAACTGTTTTTT. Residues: CATSRDRREKLFF.

The CDR3 region has the DNA TGTGCCAGCAGCTTCAGCAAGAGAAGCACAGATACGCAGTATTTT. Residues: CASSFSKRSTDTQYF. The rearrangement links TRBV11-3 to TRBJ2-3; D is uncertain. The CDR3 has 15 residues. Trimming took 3 bases from V and 0 from J, leaving 10 bases between them. Germline V gene data show CDR1 as SGHNT and CDR2 as YENEEA.

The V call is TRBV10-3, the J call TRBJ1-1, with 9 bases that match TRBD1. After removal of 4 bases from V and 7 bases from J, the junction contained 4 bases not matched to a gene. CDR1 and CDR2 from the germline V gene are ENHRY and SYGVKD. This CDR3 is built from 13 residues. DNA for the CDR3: TGTGCCATCAGTGGGACAGGGGTTGGTGAAGCTTTCTTT. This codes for CAISGTGVGEAFF.

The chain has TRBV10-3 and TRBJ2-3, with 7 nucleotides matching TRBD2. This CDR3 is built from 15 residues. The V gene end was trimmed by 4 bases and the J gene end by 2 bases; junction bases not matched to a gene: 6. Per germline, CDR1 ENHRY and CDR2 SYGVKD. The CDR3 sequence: CAISVGGSNTDTQYF. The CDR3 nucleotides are TGTGCCATCAGTGTGGGGGGGTCCAACACAGATACGCAGTATTTT.

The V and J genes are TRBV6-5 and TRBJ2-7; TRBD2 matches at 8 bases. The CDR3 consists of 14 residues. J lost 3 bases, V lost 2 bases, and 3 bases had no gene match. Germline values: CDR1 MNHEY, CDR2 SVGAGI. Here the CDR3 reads CASSYTGGGYEQYF. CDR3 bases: TGTGCCAGCAGTTACACCGGGGGGGGCTACGAGCAGTACTTC.

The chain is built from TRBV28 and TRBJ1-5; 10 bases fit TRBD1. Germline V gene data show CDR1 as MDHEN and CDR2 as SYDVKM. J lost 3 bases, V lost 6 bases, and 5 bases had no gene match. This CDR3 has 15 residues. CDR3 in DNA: TGTGCCAGCAGCCCCGGGACAGGGGTCAATCAGCCCCAGCATTTT. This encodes CASSPGTGVNQPQHF.

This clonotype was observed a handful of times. CDR3 DNA sequence: TGTGCCAGCAGCTTCTACAGGGGCTATCTCTCCTACGAGCAGTACTTC. Its translation: CASSFYRGYLSYEQYF. The V and J genes are TRBV3-1 and TRBJ2-7, with TRBD1 matching over 7 bases. There are 16 residues in the CDR3. V was pared by 5 bases and J by 0 bases, with 10 bases of the junction left unmatched. Per germline, CDR1 LGHDT and CDR2 YNNKEL (reference sequence).

This chain's CDR3 is CASSLTSVDTQYF. The CDR3 region has the DNA TGTGCCAGCAGCTTAACGTCAGTAGATACGCAGTATTTT. The chain couples TRBV7-3 to TRBJ2-3, with D unclear. CDR1 and CDR2 from the germline V gene are SGHTA and FQGTGA. The CDR3 is made up of 13 amino acids. Between the trimmed V and J ends, which lost 0 bases and 5 bases, there was a span of 6 bases. Using reference TRBV7-3 and TRBJ2-3 for the parts outside the CDR3, the full variable domain is GAGVSQTPSNKVTEKGKYVELRCDPISGHTALYWYRQSLGQGPEFLIYFQGTGAADDSGLPNDRFFAVRPEGSVSTLKIQRTERGDSAVYLCASSLTSVDTQYFGPGTRLTVL.

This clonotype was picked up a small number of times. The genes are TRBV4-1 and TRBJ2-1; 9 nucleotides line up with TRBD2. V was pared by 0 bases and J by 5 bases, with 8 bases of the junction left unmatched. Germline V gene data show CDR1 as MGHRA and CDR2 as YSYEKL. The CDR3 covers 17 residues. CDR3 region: CASSQDEWGTSNNEQFF. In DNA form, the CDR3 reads TGCGCCAGCAGCCAAGATGAGTGGGGGACTAGCAACAATGAGCAGTTCTTC.

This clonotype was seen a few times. In nucleotides, the CDR3 is TGTGCCAGCAGCTTGGCCAGGGCAGGGACCTACGAGCAGTACGTC. Its translation: CASSLARAGTYEQYV. The chain combines TRBV5-6 with TRBJ2-7, with D possibly TRBD1 on 5 matching bases. Trimming pared 0 bases from V and 2 bases from J, leaving 12 bases between. In germline, CDR1 is SGHDT, CDR2 YYEEEE. There are 15 residues in the CDR3.

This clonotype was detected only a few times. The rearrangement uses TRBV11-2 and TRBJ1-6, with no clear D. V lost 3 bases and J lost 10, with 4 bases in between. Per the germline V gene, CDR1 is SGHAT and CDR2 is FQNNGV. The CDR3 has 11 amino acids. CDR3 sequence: CASSFYSPLHF. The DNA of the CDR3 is TGTGCCAGCAGCTTCTACTCACCCCTCCACTTT.

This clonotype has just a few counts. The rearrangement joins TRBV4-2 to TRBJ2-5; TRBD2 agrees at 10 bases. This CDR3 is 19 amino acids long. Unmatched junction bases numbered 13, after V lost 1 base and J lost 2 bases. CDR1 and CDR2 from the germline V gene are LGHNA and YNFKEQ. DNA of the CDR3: TGTGCCAGCAGCCAAGGAGTGGGGCCGCAGCGGGGGGGACAAGAGACCCAGTACTTC. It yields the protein CASSQGVGPQRGGQETQYF.

DNA of the CDR3: TGTGCCAGCAGCCAGGACACGAACTCCTACAATGAGCAGTTCTTC. It encodes CASSQDTNSYNEQFF. The chain employs TRBV12-3 or TRBV12-4 and TRBJ2-1; D possibly corresponds to TRBD1 (5 bases). The CDR3 runs to 15 residues. V gave up 6 bases and J gave up 0 bases, with 12 bases separating them.

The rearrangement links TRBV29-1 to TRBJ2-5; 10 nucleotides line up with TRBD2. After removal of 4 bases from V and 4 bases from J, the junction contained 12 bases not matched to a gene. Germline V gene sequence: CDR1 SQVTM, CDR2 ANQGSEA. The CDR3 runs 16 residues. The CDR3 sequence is CSVASSGRLWVETQYF. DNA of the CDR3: TGCAGCGTTGCGTCTAGCGGGAGACTTTGGGTAGAGACCCAGTACTTC.

The CDR3 coding sequence is TGTGCCAGCAGCTTAGTAGGGGCCAATCAGCCCCAGCATTTT. Translation gives CASSLVGANQPQHF. This chain links TRBV7-9 with TRBJ1-5; TRBD1 might be the D (5 bases). Germline V gene sequence: CDR1 SEHNR, CDR2 FQNEAQ (reference sequence). The germline V and J ends were trimmed by 1 base and 3 bases, with 7 bases remaining between them. The CDR3 has 14 amino acids.

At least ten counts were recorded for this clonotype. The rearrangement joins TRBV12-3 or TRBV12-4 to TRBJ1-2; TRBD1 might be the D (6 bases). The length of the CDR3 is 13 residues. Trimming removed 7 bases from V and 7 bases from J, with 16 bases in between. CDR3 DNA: TGTGCCAGCATCTCCACAGGGTTAAGTGGCTACACCTTC. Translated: CASISTGLSGYTF.

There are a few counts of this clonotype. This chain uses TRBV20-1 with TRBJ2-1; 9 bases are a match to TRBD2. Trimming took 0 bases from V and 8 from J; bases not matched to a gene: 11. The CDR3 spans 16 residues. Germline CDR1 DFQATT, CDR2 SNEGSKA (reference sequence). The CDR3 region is CSARDPGGGAFYEQFF. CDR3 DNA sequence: TGCAGTGCTAGAGATCCGGGCGGGGGGGCTTTCTATGAGCAGTTCTTC.